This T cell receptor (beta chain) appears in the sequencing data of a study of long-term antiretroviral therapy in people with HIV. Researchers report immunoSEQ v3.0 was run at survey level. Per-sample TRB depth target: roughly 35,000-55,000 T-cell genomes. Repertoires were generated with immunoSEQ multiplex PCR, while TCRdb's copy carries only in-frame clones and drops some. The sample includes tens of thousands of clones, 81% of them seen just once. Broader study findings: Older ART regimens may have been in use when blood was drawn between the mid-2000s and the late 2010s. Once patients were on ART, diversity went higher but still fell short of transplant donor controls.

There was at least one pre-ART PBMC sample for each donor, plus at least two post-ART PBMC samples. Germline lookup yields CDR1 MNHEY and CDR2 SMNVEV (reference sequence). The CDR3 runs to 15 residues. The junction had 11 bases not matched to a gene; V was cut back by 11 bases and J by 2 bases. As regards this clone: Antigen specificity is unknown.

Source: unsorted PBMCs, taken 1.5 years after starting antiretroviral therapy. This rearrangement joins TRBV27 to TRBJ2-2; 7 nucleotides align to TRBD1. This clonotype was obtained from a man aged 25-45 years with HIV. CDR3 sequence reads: CASRGPSVNTGELFF. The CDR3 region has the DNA TGTGCCTCAAGGGGGCCTAGTGTCAACACCGGGGAGCTGTTTTTT.